This entry concerns a single T cell receptor beta chain. Beta-chain TCR CDR3 regions were amplified from RNA transcripts. RT-PCR in the first round used HTBI primers; a second-round multiplex PCR followed. TCRdb analysed the multiplex PCR reads with MiXCR anew, one entry per CDR3 protein. This table has around 590,000 distinct CDR3 sequences, approximately 37% appearing once. These data are taken from a study of Graves' ophthalmopathy and Graves' hyperthyroidism. The V gene lost 6 bases and the J gene lost 7 bases, with 13 bases spanning the gap. The CDR3 spans 13 residues. The chain uses TRBV12-3 or TRBV12-4 and TRBJ1-5; weak D call: TRBD1 (6 bases). This clonotype originated in an adult man with Graves' hyperthyroidism. The sequenced sample was peripheral blood or thyroid tissue (not recorded which). CDR3 nucleotide sequence: TGTGCCAGCAGGATACAGGGTCCCCAGCCCCAGCATTTT. Amino acids: CASRIQGPQPQHF.